Listed here is a single TCR beta chain. Antigen specificity is unknown. The data originate from a study of cytomegalovirus exposure and HLA in healthy donors. The study's findings and limits: Several V segments, TRBV6-2 and TRBV6-3 among them, could not be told apart and were dropped. Previous analysis showed most TCR beta V segments were productive about 87% or about 30% of the time. An apparent linkage of common viral pathogens to several of the most significant clusters emerged in a later analysis.

Use of 60 Vbeta and 13 Jbeta primers characterized the PCR. In the original processing: Later reanalysis found 70 million to 95 million unique TCR beta chains, around 9.9 million of them shared. Profiled with immunoSEQ multiplex PCR; TCRdb holds only in-frame clones, not every one. D and trimming were read from the DNA, whereas the V and J calls and clone size are those reported in that table. The sample shows approximately 200,000 clones, over 65% of them seen only once. This CDR3 is built from 15 residues. Trimming at V came to 6 bases and at J to 0 bases, leaving 3 bases not matched to a gene. Germline CDR1 SNHLY, CDR2 FYNNEI.

The receptor was derived from a human donor in good health. This chain connects TRBV2 to TRBJ2-3; 10 bases match TRBD2. The sequencing sample was made of PBMCs. CDR3 sequence (DNA): TGTGCCAGCAGGCTAGCGGGAGTAAGCACAGATACGCAGTATTTT. Protein: CASRLAGVSTDTQYF.